This T cell receptor (beta chain) is from a study of beta chain features in type 1 diabetes. Study-wide results and caveats: TCRB CDR3 length was moderately but significantly reduced in all four CD4+ subsets of Type 1 diabetes patients.

Sequenced material consisted of expressed TCRB transcripts (all of the isolated RNA was reverse transcribed). Here immunoSEQ multiplex PCR was the method, and the copy in TCRdb shows in-frame clones only, minus some. Of about 360,000 clones in the sample, 10% to 15% were seen once. The length of the CDR3 is 17 residues. V lost 4 bases to trimming and J lost 0 bases, with 17 bases between them. Looked up from germline, CDR1 is KGHSH and CDR2 is LQKENI. This clone came up a few times. The antigen remains undetermined. This clonotype was obtained from a man between 18 and 35 years old in good health. This rearrangement joins TRBV18 to TRBJ2-3, with a weak D call TRBD2 (6 bases). Specimen: naive CD4+ T cells from blood. CDR3 sequence reads: CASSQNQAGTSTDTQYF. DNA of the CDR3: TGTGCCAGCTCACAAAACCAAGCGGGTACTAGCACAGATACGCAGTATTTT.